The T cell receptor (beta chain) under discussion was sequenced for a study of blood T cell repertoires in COVID-19 (dated by TCRdb to about 2020). Turning to the overall study: Collaborator samples came from the United States, Italy and Spain and covered acute and convalescent phases of COVID-19. The repertoires were released in a freely available public database intended as a resource for research on the immune response to SARS-CoV-2. The material from the prospective study consisted of cDNA or gDNA derived from T cells, B-cell-depleted T cells, or PBMCs. Samples came from the ongoing ImmuneRACE study (first 160 participants) plus 1,254 subjects from 6 global collaborators. HLA class I and class II types, where available, came from metadata supplied by the sample provider rather than from assay-based typing. The dataset comprised deeply sampled blood TCRbeta repertoires from subjects exposed to, actively infected with, or recovered from COVID-19. Nearly every sample came with metadata listing a de-identified subject ID, COVID-19 status, age in years and sex. The investigation overall reported the following: The amount of clinical and demographic metadata varied by source and participant and was provided uncurated.

Points on this clone: This receptor's antigen is unknown. No base-level quality is on record; no much larger clone is a single base apart.

TCRbeta CDR3 regions were amplified from genomic DNA by means of the immunoSEQ Assay, a bias-controlled multiplex PCR. Processing in the source paper ran as follows. Nucleated cell counts per sample were estimated from amplification of reference gene primers within the assay. To quantify the absolute abundance of each unique TCRbeta CDR3 rearrangement, sequence reads were collapsed and filtered. For each sample, productive Simpson clonality was calculated as the square root of Simpson's diversity index across productive rearrangements. Sourced from immuneACCESS, this table was stored by TCRdb with only in-frame sequences that have V and J called. A share of the clones is absent; for the studies checked, an unresolved V gene accounts for under half, and the remainder has no known explanation. V and J calls plus clone size are reproduced from that table; the DNA served to infer D and trimming. In all, the sample holds more than 350,000 clones, and approximately 89% of those were seen once. The ten largest account for around 9.3% of the sample.

At one collaborating source in Seattle, patients were enrolled during active infection and were followed longitudinally through the course of disease. Each collaborating institution followed its own protocols to collect whole blood in K2EDTA tubes. For TCRbeta analysis, collaborators shipped samples in one of three forms: frozen whole blood, isolated PBMCs, or DNA extracted from either of those sample types. Germline trimming amounts to 6 bases on V and 5 bases on J, with 9 as the count of junction bases outside the gene matches. Looking up the germline V gene yields CDR1 SNHLY and CDR2 FYNNEI. Taken from cysteine to phenylalanine, the CDR3 has 16 residues. Only the CDR3 portion is preserved as DNA: 48 bases, with reading frame beginning at the first base.

The source is a woman aged 25 to 39 with COVID-19, enrolled during active disease. Sequenced input: peripheral blood. The rearranged segments are TRBV2 and TRBJ2-1; TRBD2 matches 11 bases in the middle. The CDR3: CASSFQLAGAHNEQFF. The bases read TGTGCCAGCAGCTTCCAACTAGCGGGAGCTCACAATGAGCAGTTCTTC.